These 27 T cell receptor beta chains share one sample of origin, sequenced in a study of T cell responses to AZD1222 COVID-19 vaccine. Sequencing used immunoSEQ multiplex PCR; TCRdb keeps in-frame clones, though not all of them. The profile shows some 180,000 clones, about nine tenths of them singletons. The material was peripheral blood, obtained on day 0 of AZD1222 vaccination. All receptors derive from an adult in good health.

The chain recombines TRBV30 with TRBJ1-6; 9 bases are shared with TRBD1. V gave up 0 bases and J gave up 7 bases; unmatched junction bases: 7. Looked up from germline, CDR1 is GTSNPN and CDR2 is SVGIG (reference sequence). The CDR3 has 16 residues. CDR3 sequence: CAWSVKDRGANSPLHF. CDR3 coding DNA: TGTGCCTGGAGTGTAAAGGACAGGGGTGCCAATTCACCCCTCCACTTT.

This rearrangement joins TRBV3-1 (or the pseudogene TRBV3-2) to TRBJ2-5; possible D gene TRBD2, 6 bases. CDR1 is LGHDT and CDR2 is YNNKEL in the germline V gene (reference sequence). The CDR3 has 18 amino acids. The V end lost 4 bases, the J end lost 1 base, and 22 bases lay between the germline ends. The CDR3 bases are TGTGCCAGCAGCCCGCGACTAGATGGAACCCCCCCCCAAGAGACCCAGTACTTC. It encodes CASSPRLDGTPPQETQYF.

The CDR3 spells CASSDLPRTYEQYF. CDR3 DNA: TGTGCCAGCAGTGATTTACCCCGGACATACGAGCAGTACTTC. The gene calls are TRBV2 and TRBJ2-7; possible D gene TRBD1, 5 bases. The CDR3 is made up of 14 amino acids. Between the trimmed V and J ends, which lost 3 bases and 4 bases, there was a span of 13 bases. Germline assignment: CDR1 SNHLY and CDR2 FYNNEI.

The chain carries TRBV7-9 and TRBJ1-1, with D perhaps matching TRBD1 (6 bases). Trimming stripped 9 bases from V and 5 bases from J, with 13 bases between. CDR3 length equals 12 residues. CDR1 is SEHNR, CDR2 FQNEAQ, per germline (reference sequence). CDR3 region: CASRKGGTEAFF. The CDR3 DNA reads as TGTGCCAGTCGAAAGGGGGGAACTGAAGCTTTCTTT.

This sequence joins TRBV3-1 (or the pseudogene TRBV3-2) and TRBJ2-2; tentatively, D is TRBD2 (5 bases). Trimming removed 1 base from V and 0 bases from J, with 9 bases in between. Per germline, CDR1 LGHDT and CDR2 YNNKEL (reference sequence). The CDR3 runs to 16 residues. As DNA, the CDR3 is TGTGCCAGCAGCCAAGGTGCGGGTTCGAACACCGGGGAGCTGTTTTTT. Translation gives CASSQGAGSNTGELFF.

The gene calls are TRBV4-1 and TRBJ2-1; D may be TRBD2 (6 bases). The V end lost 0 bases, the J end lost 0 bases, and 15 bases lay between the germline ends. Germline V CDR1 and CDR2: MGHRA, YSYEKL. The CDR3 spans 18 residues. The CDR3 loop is CASSQEWGLASSYNEQFF. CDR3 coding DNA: TGCGCCAGCAGCCAAGAGTGGGGACTCGCCAGCTCCTACAATGAGCAGTTCTTC.

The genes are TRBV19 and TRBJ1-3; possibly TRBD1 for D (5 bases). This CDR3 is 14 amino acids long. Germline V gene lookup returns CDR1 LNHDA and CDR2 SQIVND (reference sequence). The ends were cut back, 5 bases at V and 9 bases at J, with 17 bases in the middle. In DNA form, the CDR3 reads TGTGCCAGTAGTCCGGACGGGGCCCCCATCACCATATATTTT. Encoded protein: CASSPDGAPITIYF. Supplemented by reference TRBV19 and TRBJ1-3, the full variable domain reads DGGITQSPKYLFRKEGQNVTLSCEQNLNHDAMYWYRQDPGQGLRLIYYSQIVNDFQKGDIAEGYSVSREKKESFPLTVTSAQKNPTAFYLCASSPDGAPITIYFGEGSWLTVV.

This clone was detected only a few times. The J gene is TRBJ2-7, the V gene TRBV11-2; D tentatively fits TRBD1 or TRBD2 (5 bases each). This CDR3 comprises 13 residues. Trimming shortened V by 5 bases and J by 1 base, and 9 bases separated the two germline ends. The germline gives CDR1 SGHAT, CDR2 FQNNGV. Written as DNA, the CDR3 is TGTGCCAGCAGCCCGGGACGGTCCTACGAGCAGTACTTC. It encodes CASSPGRSYEQYF.

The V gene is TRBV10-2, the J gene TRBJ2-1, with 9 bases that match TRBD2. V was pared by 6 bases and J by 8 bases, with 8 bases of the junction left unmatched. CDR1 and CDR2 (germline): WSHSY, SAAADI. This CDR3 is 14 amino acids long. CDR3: CASSDAGGPYEQFF. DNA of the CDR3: TGCGCCAGCAGCGATGCGGGAGGGCCTTATGAGCAGTTCTTC.

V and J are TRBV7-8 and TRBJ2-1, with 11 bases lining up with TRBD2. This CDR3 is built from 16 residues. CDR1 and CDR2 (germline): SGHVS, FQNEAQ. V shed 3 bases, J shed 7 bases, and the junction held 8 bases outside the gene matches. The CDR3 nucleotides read TGTGCCAGCAGCTTCTTAGTAGCGGGAGGGGGAAATGAGCAGTTCTTC. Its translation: CASSFLVAGGGNEQFF.

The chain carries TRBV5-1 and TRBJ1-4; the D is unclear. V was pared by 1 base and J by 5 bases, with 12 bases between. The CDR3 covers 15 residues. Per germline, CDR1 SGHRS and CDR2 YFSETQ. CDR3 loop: CASSLKSPGNEKLFF. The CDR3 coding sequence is TGCGCCAGCAGCTTGAAAAGCCCGGGGAATGAAAAACTGTTTTTT.

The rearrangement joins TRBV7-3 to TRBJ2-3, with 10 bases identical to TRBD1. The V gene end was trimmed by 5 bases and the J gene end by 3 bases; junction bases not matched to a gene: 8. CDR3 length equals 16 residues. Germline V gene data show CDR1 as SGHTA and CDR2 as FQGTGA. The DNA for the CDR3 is TGTGCCAGCAGCCCAACGACAGGGGGCCGTACAGATACGCAGTATTTT. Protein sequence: CASSPTTGGRTDTQYF.

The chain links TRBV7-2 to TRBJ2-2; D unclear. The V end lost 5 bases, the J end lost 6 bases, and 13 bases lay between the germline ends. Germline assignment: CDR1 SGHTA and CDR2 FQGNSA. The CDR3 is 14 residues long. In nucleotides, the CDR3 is TGTGCCAGCAGCCAAGATGGTGGCCCCGGGGAGCTGTTTTTT. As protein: CASSQDGGPGELFF.

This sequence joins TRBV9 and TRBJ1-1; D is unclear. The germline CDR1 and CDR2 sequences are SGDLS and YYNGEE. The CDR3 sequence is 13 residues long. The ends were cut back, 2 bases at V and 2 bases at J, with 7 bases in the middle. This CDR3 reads CASSVNSNTEAFF. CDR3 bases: TGTGCCAGCAGCGTTAACAGCAACACTGAAGCTTTCTTT.

In DNA, the CDR3 is TGTGCCAGCAGCCTCAATGGTGGAGGCGGCTCAGTCTATGGCTACACCTTC. Its translation is CASSLNGGGGSVYGYTF. The genes are TRBV11-2 and TRBJ1-2, with unresolved D. Trimming shortened V by 5 bases and J by 4 bases, and 23 bases separated the two germline ends. CDR3 length: 17 amino acids. The germline gives CDR1 SGHAT, CDR2 FQNNGV.

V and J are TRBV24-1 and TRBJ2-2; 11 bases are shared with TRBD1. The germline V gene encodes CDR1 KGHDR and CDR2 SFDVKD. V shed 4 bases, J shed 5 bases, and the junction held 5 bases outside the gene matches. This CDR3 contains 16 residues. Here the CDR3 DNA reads TGTGCCACCAGTGACCCCGGGACAGGGGGAACCGGGGAGCTGTTTTTT. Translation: CATSDPGTGGTGELFF.

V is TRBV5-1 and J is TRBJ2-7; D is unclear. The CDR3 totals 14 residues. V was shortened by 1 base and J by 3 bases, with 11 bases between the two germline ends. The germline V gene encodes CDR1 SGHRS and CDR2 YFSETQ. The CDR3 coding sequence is TGCGCCAGCAGCTTGTTACGTTTTAACTACGAGCAGTACTTC. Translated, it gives CASSLLRFNYEQYF. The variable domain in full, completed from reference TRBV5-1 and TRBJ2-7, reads KAGVTQTPRYLIKTRGQQVTLSCSPISGHRSVSWYQQTPGQGLQFLFEYFSETQRNKGNFPGRFSGRQFSNSRSEMNVSTLELGDSALYLCASSLLRFNYEQYFGPGTRLTVT.

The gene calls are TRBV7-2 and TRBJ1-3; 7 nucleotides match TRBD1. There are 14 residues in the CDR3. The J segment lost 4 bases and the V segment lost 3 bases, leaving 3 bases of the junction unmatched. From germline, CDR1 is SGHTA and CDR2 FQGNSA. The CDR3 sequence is CASSFTGVGNTIYF. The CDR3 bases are TGTGCCAGCAGCTTTACAGGGGTCGGAAACACCATATATTTT.

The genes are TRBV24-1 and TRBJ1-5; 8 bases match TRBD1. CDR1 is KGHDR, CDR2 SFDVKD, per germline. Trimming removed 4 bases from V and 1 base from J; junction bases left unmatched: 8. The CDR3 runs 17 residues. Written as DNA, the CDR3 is TGTGCCACCAGTGAGTGGGCCAGGGGGCAGAGCAATCAGCCCCAGCATTTT. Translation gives CATSEWARGQSNQPQHF.

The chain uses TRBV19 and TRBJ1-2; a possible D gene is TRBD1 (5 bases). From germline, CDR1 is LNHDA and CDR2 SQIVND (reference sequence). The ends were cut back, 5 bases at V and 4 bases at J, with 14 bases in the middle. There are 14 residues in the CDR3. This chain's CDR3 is CASSVGLGVYGYTF. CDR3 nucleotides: TGTGCCAGTAGTGTTGGTCTAGGGGTCTATGGCTACACCTTC. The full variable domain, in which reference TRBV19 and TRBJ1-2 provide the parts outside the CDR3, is DGGITQSPKYLFRKEGQNVTLSCEQNLNHDAMYWYRQDPGQGLRLIYYSQIVNDFQKGDIAEGYSVSREKKESFPLTVTSAQKNPTAFYLCASSVGLGVYGYTFGSGTRLTVV.

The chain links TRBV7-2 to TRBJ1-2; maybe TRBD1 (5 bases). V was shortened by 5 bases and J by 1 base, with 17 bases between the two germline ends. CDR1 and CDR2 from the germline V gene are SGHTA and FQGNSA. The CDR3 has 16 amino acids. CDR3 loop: CASSQGGERGNYGYTF. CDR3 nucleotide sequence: TGTGCCAGCAGCCAAGGTGGGGAGAGGGGTAACTATGGCTACACCTTC. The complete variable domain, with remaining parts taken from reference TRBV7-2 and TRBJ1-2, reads GAGVSQSPSNKVTEKGKDVELRCDPISGHTALYWYRQSLGQGLEFLIYFQGNSAPDKSGLPSDRFSAERTGGSVSTLTIQRTQQEDSAVYLCASSQGGERGNYGYTFGSGTRLTVV.

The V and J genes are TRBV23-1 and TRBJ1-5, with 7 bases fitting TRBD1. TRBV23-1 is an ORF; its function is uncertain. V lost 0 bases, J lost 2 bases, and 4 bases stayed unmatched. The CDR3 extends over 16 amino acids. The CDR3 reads CASSQSEGGGNQPQHF. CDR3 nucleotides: TGCGCCAGCAGTCAATCGGAAGGGGGCGGCAATCAGCCCCAGCATTTT.

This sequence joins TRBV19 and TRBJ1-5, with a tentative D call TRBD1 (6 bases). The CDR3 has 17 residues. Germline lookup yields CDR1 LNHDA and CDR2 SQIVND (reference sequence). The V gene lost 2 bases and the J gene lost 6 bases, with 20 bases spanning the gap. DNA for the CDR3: TGTGCCAGTAGTATAAGGGGAGGGGGGAAAAGGAGTCAGCCCCAGCATTTT. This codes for CASSIRGGGKRSQPQHF.

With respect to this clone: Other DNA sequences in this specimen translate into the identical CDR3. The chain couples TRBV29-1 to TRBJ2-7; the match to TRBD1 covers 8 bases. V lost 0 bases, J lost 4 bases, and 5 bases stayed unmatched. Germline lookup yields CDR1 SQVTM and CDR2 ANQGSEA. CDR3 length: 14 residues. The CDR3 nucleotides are TGCAGCGTTGAAGAGGGTGACAGGGGATACGAGCAGTACTTC. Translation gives CSVEEGDRGYEQYF.

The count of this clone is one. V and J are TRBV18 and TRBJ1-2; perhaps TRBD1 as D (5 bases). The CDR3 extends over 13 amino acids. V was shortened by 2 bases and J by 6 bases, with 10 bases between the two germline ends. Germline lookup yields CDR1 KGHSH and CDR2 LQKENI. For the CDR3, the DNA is TGTGCCAGCTCACCATCCGGGACGGATGGCTACACCTTC. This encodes CASSPSGTDGYTF.

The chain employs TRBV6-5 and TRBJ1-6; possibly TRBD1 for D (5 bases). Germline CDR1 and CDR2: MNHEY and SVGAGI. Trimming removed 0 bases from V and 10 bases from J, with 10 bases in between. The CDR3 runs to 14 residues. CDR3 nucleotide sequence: TGTGCCAGCAGTTACTCGAAGGGGATCTCACCCCTCCACTTT. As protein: CASSYSKGISPLHF.

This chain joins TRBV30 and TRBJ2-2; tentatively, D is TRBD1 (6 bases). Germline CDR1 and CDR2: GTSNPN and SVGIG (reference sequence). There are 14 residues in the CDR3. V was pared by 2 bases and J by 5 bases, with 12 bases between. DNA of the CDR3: TGTGCCTGGAGTAGGGGGACGCAAACCGGGGAGCTGTTTTTT. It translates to CAWSRGTQTGELFF.